One and the same sample provided the 5 T cell receptor beta chains below, sequenced in a study of T cells in Graves' hyperthyroidism and ophthalmopathy. RNA transcripts gave rise to amplified TCR beta CDR3 regions. The primer set for the first-round RT-PCR of the TCR CDR3 was HTBI. Each CDR3 protein gets one entry after TCRdb re-called the multiplex PCR reads with MiXCR. The profile shows a few hundred thousand distinct CDR3 sequences, around 18% of them singletons. The sequenced sample was blood. The receptors derive from a man between 18 and 29 years old with Graves' ophthalmopathy.

This clonotype came up many times. Compared with germline, one end of the junction differs, possibly owing to a read error. The rearrangement joins TRBV5-1 to TRBJ2-7; TRBD1 might be the D (5 bases). Germline V lookup: CDR1 SGHRS, CDR2 YFSETQ. This CDR3 spans 14 amino acids. Here the CDR3 reads CASSLAGRDYEQYF. The CDR3 nucleotides are TGTGCCAGCAGCTTGGCCGGCAGGGACTACGAGCAGTACTTC.

This clonotype has at least ten counts. This chain uses TRBV6-2 or TRBV6-3 with TRBJ1-5; TRBD1 matches 8 bases. The CDR3 covers 18 residues. With V trimmed by 2 bases and J by 6 bases, 15 bases remained unmatched. Germline CDR1 is MNHEY and CDR2 is SVGEGT. This chain's CDR3 is CASSYASVGGQGSQPQHF. CDR3 DNA: TGTGCCAGCAGTTACGCCAGTGTGGGAGGACAGGGAAGTCAGCCCCAGCATTTT.

In its sample, this clonotype was seen a few times. This rearrangement joins TRBV7-2 to TRBJ1-1; D is undetermined. V dropped 4 bases and J dropped 3 bases, with 18 bases sitting between them. The CDR3 runs to 16 residues. The germline V gene has CDR1 SGHTA and CDR2 FQGNSA. CDR3: CASSSQLGFGYTEAFF. CDR3 DNA sequence: TGTGCCAGCAGCTCCCAGCTGGGGTTCGGGTACACTGAAGCTTTCTTT.

This clonotype has at least ten counts. Its ends do not fully match the called genes, so a read error is possible. The genes are TRBV7-2 and TRBJ2-2, with 13 bases matching TRBD2. CDR3 length: 15 amino acids. The germline CDR1 and CDR2 sequences are SGHTA and FQGNSA. The CDR3 DNA reads TGTGCCAGCAAGGGGACTAGCGGGAACGCCGGGGAGCTGTTTTTT. Protein product: CASKGTSGNAGELFF. Variable domain in full (rest from reference TRBV7-2 and TRBJ2-2): GAGVSQSPSNKVTEKGKDVELRCDPISGHTALYWYRQSLGQGLEFLIYFQGNSAPDKSGLPSDRFSAERTGGSVSTLTIQRTQQEDSAVYLCASKGTSGNAGELFFGEGSRLTVL.

In its sample, this clonotype was seen many times. The chain is built from TRBV5-1 and TRBJ2-1; D possibly uses TRBD1 or TRBD2 (5 bases each). The CDR3 is 14 amino acids. Germline CDR1 reads SGHRS; CDR2 reads YFSETQ. Trimming removed 2 bases from V and 5 bases from J, with 11 bases in between. CDR3: CASSFRDGHNEQFF. The CDR3 region has the DNA TGCGCCAGCAGCTTCAGGGACGGTCACAATGAGCAGTTCTTC.